This is a list of T cell receptor beta chains from one sample in a study of shared clonotypes between healthy human individuals. Only in-frame clones appear in the TCRdb table, and some are missing; sequencing was by immunoSEQ multiplex PCR. The table shows about 640,000 clones, with around 72% occurring only once. Material for sequencing was memory CD4+ T cells sorted from blood. These receptors all stem from a woman in her 30s in good health. CDR3s include the opening cysteine and the closing phenylalanine or tryptophan.

J gene: TRBJ2-3
V gene: TRBV6-1
CDR3 protein: CASKEGWGTDTQYF

J gene: TRBJ2-7
V gene: TRBV11-2
CDR3 protein: CASSFLVGNAVDEQYF

J gene: TRBJ2-3
V gene: TRBV5-1
CDR3 protein: CASSLVTAPEGTDTQYF

J gene: TRBJ1-2
V gene: TRBV27
CDR3 protein: CASSLSGEKAGYTF

J gene: TRBJ1-2
V gene: TRBV30
CDR3 protein: CAWSTSGYGYTF

J gene: TRBJ2-2
V gene: TRBV6-6
CDR3 protein: CASSYQTGELFF

J gene: TRBJ2-1
V gene: TRBV18
CDR3 protein: CASSPSPGNEQFF

J gene: TRBJ1-4
V gene: TRBV7-9
CDR3 protein: CASSSTGRTTNEKLFF

J gene: TRBJ2-1
V gene: TRBV7-9
CDR3 protein: CASSFGMGLTPFNEQFF

J gene: TRBJ1-5
V gene: TRBV12-2
CDR3 protein: CASRSNTGTSSYRSNQPQHF

J gene: TRBJ1-3
V gene: TRBV7-9
CDR3 protein: CASSSPGFGNTIYF

J gene: TRBJ2-3
V gene: TRBV9
CDR3 protein: CASSVEGSAADTQYF

J gene: TRBJ2-7
V gene: TRBV2
CDR3 protein: CASAWYEQYF

J gene: TRBJ2-7
V gene: TRBV5-1
CDR3 protein: CASSPVFGEQYF

J gene: TRBJ1-2
V gene: TRBV28
CDR3 protein: CASRPLWIQGPIYGYTF

J gene: TRBJ1-1
V gene: TRBV28
CDR3 protein: CASSPWRMRAFF

J gene: TRBJ2-5
V gene: TRBV27
CDR3 protein: CASSLLGTGRWETQYF

J gene: TRBJ2-3
V gene: TRBV27
CDR3 protein: CASSYRPGISDTQYF

J gene: TRBJ2-7
V gene: TRBV5-1
CDR3 protein: CASSLGLEQYF

J gene: TRBJ2-6
V gene: TRBV5-1
CDR3 protein: CASSSSGQGHYPGANVLTF

J gene: TRBJ2-2
V gene: TRBV7-3
CDR3 protein: CASSLTGPQNTGELFF

J gene: TRBJ2-2
V gene: TRBV30
CDR3 protein: CAGKGLAFTGELFF

J gene: TRBJ1-1
V gene: TRBV21-1
CDR3 protein: CASSKGWERTEAFF

J gene: TRBJ2-2
V gene: TRBV5-1
CDR3 protein: CASSLNTGELFF

J gene: TRBJ2-7
V gene: TRBV7-2
CDR3 protein: CASSPGLAGGVQYF

J gene: TRBJ2-5
V gene: TRBV30
CDR3 protein: CAWSKAFGALTQYF

J gene: TRBJ1-5
V gene: TRBV7-8
CDR3 protein: CASTQGAQPQHF

J gene: TRBJ1-1
V gene: TRBV11-2
CDR3 protein: CASNSGGLNTEAFF

J gene: TRBJ2-2
V gene: TRBV18
CDR3 protein: CASSPGLAGFTGELFF

J gene: TRBJ2-1
V gene: TRBV18
CDR3 protein: CASSPENQLAGVYNEQFF

J gene: TRBJ2-1
V gene: TRBV4-1
CDR3 protein: CASSQATQGYNEQFF

J gene: TRBJ1-1
V gene: TRBV28
CDR3 protein: CASTRSGRFEAFF

J gene: TRBJ2-4
V gene: TRBV28
CDR3 protein: CASSSWAKTKNIQYF

J gene: TRBJ2-1
V gene: TRBV5-1
CDR3 protein: CASSFSTSAYNEQFF

J gene: TRBJ2-2
V gene: TRBV6-1
CDR3 protein: CASSSSGITGELFF

J gene: TRBJ1-1
V gene: TRBV6-1
CDR3 protein: CAISLTTGNTEAFF

J gene: TRBJ1-2
V gene: TRBV5-1
CDR3 protein: CASSLDGDGYTF

J gene: TRBJ2-3
V gene: TRBV5-1
CDR3 protein: CASSELGVRDTQYF

J gene: TRBJ1-5
V gene: TRBV11-2
CDR3 protein: CASSSGQGYQPQHF

J gene: TRBJ2-7
V gene: TRBV30
CDR3 protein: CAWNERTYEQYF

J gene: TRBJ2-7
V gene: TRBV6-1
CDR3 protein: CASSEVEGWESYEQYF

J gene: TRBJ1-5
V gene: TRBV18
CDR3 protein: CASSGTLSSNQPQHF

J gene: TRBJ2-1
V gene: TRBV6-1
CDR3 protein: CASSELRGASEGDEQFF

J gene: TRBJ1-4
V gene: TRBV5-1
CDR3 protein: CASGDGSATNEKLFF

J gene: TRBJ1-1
V gene: TRBV29-1
CDR3 protein: CSVDGTDESEAFF

J gene: TRBJ1-2
V gene: TRBV4-2
CDR3 protein: CASSQDVLRGGYTF

J gene: TRBJ1-3
V gene: TRBV28
CDR3 protein: CASSAQQFNTGNTIYF

J gene: TRBJ2-7
V gene: TRBV9
CDR3 protein: CASSVEVQGAGGEQYF

J gene: TRBJ1-2
V gene: TRBV5-1
CDR3 protein: CASSQSGTTYGYTF